One and the same sample provided the 21 T cell receptor beta chains below, sequenced in a study of T cells in localized non-small cell lung cancer. Generated by immunoSEQ multiplex PCR, the TCRdb table keeps only in-frame clones and is missing some. The sample lists about 27,000 clones; 70% to 90% were seen once. The input for sequencing was peripheral blood, taken before any cancer treatment. Source of these receptors: a female donor of 60 years or more with stage II squamous cell lung carcinoma.

As DNA, the CDR3 is TGTGCCAGCTCACCAGGGATTAGCAATCAGCCCCAGCATTTT. It is translated as CASSPGISNQPQHF. This chain links TRBV18 with TRBJ1-5; D unresolved. The CDR3 is 14 amino acids. V dropped 2 bases and J dropped 0 bases, with 5 bases sitting between them. CDR1 is KGHSH, CDR2 LQKENI, per germline.

This chain links TRBV18 with TRBJ1-1; D may be TRBD1 (6 bases). Germline-derived CDR1 and CDR2 are KGHSH and LQKENI. The CDR3 is 15 amino acids. V was shortened by 1 base and J by 5 bases, with 14 bases between the two germline ends. The CDR3 sequence is CASSPLGRGGTEAFF. The CDR3 DNA sequence: TGTGCCAGCTCACCACTGGGCAGGGGAGGGACTGAAGCTTTCTTT.

V and J are TRBV28 and TRBJ2-1; D gene ambiguous. The length of the CDR3 is 13 residues. In germline, CDR1 is MDHEN, CDR2 SYDVKM. V was clipped by 3 bases and J by 6 bases, with 9 bases between them. CDR3 sequence: CASSFSPRNEQFF. In DNA form, the CDR3 reads TGTGCCAGCAGTTTTTCCCCCCGCAATGAGCAGTTCTTC.

The chain employs TRBV6-1 and TRBJ2-1, with 10 bases lining up with TRBD2. The CDR3 has 15 residues. The V segment lost 6 bases and the J segment 2 bases; nucleotides outside the gene matches: 4. Per germline, CDR1 MNHNS and CDR2 SASEGT. CDR3 sequence: CASREREGTYNEQFF. In DNA form, the CDR3 reads TGTGCCAGCAGGGAGCGGGAGGGCACCTACAATGAGCAGTTCTTC.

The rearrangement uses TRBV5-8 and TRBJ1-5, with TRBD1 as a possible D gene (6 bases). Trimming took 1 base from V and 6 from J, leaving 8 bases between them. Per the germline V gene, CDR1 is SGHTS and CDR2 is YDEGEE. CDR3 length equals 13 residues. CDR3 amino acids: CASSLSRGQPQHF. The CDR3 nucleotides read TGTGCCAGCAGCTTGTCCAGGGGTCAGCCCCAGCATTTT. The full variable domain, in which reference TRBV5-8 and TRBJ1-5 provide the parts outside the CDR3, is EAGVTQSPTHLIKTRGQQATLRCSPISGHTSVYWYQQALGLGLQFLLWYDEGEERNRGNFPPRFSGRQFPNYSSELNVNALELEDSALYLCASSLSRGQPQHFGDGTRLSIL.

This clone was picked up one time. V and J are TRBV19 and TRBJ1-2; 9 bases are a match to TRBD1. The V segment lost 5 bases and the J segment 8 bases; nucleotides outside the gene matches: 9. Germline V gene sequence: CDR1 LNHDA, CDR2 SQIVND (reference sequence). The CDR3 spans 14 residues. CDR3 sequence reads: CASSHGTGKGGYTF. CDR3 DNA sequence: TGTGCCAGTAGTCACGGGACAGGGAAGGGAGGCTACACCTTC.

The chain uses TRBV7-9 and TRBJ1-4, with D tentatively TRBD1 (5 bases). The CDR3 consists of 15 residues. V shed 5 bases and J shed 0 bases, with 10 bases lying between them. Germline values: CDR1 SEHNR, CDR2 FQNEAQ (reference sequence). The CDR3 DNA sequence: TGTGCCAGCAGCCTTAGACAGACAACTAATGAAAAACTGTTTTTT. As protein: CASSLRQTTNEKLFF.

The V and J genes are TRBV28 and TRBJ1-6, with TRBD1 identical over 7 bases. V lost 6 bases, J lost 10 bases, and 6 bases stayed unmatched. This CDR3 has 13 residues. Germline-derived CDR1 and CDR2 are MDHEN and SYDVKM. For the CDR3, the DNA is TGTGCCAGCAGCCGACAGGGAAGGTCACCCCTCCACTTT. Protein: CASSRQGRSPLHF.

The V call is TRBV7-2, the J call TRBJ2-7; TRBD1 might be the D (5 bases). Trimming took 4 bases from V and 4 from J, leaving 8 bases between them. Germline V gives CDR1 SGHTA, CDR2 FQGNSA. This CDR3 region has 12 residues. The CDR3: CASSSGLYEQYF. The DNA of the CDR3 is TGTGCCAGCAGCTCAGGGTTATACGAGCAGTACTTC. The whole variable domain, remainder taken from reference TRBV7-2 and TRBJ2-7, is GAGVSQSPSNKVTEKGKDVELRCDPISGHTALYWYRQSLGQGLEFLIYFQGNSAPDKSGLPSDRFSAERTGGSVSTLTIQRTQQEDSAVYLCASSSGLYEQYFGPGTRLTVT.

The rearrangement uses TRBV7-3 and TRBJ2-5; 10 bases match TRBD2. Germline loops: CDR1 SGHTA, CDR2 FQGTGA. The CDR3 is 15 residues long. Trimming at V came to 5 bases and at J to 5 bases, leaving 8 bases not matched to a gene. In nucleotides, the CDR3 is TGTGCCAGCAGCGAGGAGCGGGGGGGCCGCGAGACCCAGTACTTC. It codes for CASSEERGGRETQYF.

This chain links TRBV28 with TRBJ1-4; D perhaps matches TRBD1 (5 bases). The CDR3 extends over 13 amino acids. Germline V lookup: CDR1 MDHEN, CDR2 SYDVKM. The V and J ends lost 9 bases and 7 bases respectively, with 15 bases between them. The CDR3 is CASRDGRLEKLFF. The CDR3 DNA reads as TGTGCCAGTAGGGACGGCCGCCTTGAAAAACTGTTTTTT.

The chain couples TRBV5-4 to TRBJ1-1; TRBD1 matches at 10 bases. Unmatched junction bases numbered 3, after V lost 3 bases and J lost 4 bases. From germline, CDR1 is SGHNT and CDR2 YYREEE (reference sequence). The CDR3 covers 14 residues. The CDR3 sequence is CASSSDRGSTEAFF. CDR3 bases: TGTGCCAGCAGCTCGGACAGGGGGTCCACTGAAGCTTTCTTT. Full variable domain (remainder filled in from reference TRBV5-4 and TRBJ1-1): ETGVTQSPTHLIKTRGQQVTLRCSSQSGHNTVSWYQQALGQGPQFIFQYYREEENGRGNFPPRFSGLQFPNYSSELNVNALELDDSALYLCASSSDRGSTEAFFGQGTRLTVV.

The chain couples TRBV19 to TRBJ2-7; D may be TRBD1 or TRBD2 (6 bases each). CDR3 length: 13 amino acids. Trimming removed 2 bases at V and 6 bases at J, with 11 bases between. Germline CDR1 LNHDA, CDR2 SQIVND (reference sequence). The DNA of the CDR3 is TGTGCCAGTAGTATACCGGGGGCCGGCGAGCAGTACTTC. This encodes CASSIPGAGEQYF.

The J gene is TRBJ2-3, the V gene TRBV5-1; D call uncertain. The CDR3 runs to 13 residues. Germline V CDR1 and CDR2: SGHRS, YFSETQ. Trimming stripped 2 bases from V and 4 bases from J, with 8 bases between. CDR3 sequence: CASSFRNPDTQYF. The CDR3, as DNA: TGCGCCAGCAGCTTTAGGAATCCAGATACGCAGTATTTT.

The chain has TRBV6-6 and TRBJ2-7, with D possibly being TRBD1 (6 bases). This CDR3 spans 14 amino acids. V was pared by 2 bases and J by 1 base, with 9 bases between. CDR1 and CDR2 from the germline V gene are MNHNY and SVGAGI (reference sequence). In DNA form, the CDR3 reads TGTGCCAGCAGTTACGAGACAGGTTCCTACGAGCAGTACTTC. This translates into CASSYETGSYEQYF.

The chain joins TRBV28 to TRBJ2-5; D may be TRBD2 (7 bases). V lost 4 bases and J lost 1, with 13 bases in between. The CDR3 length is 15 residues. CDR1 MDHEN and CDR2 SYDVKM come from the germline V gene. Here the CDR3 reads CASSSQRGGQETQYF. CDR3 in DNA: TGTGCCAGCAGTTCCCAGAGGGGGGGCCAAGAGACCCAGTACTTC.

The rearrangement joins TRBV2 to TRBJ2-7; no definite D call. The CDR3 is 12 residues long. V dropped 6 bases and J dropped 1 base, with 7 bases sitting between them. CDR1 and CDR2 (germline): SNHLY, FYNNEI. Written as DNA, the CDR3 is TGTGCCAGCAGGGCAGGTTCCTACGAGCAGTACTTC. Amino acid sequence: CASRAGSYEQYF.

This chain joins TRBV1 and TRBJ2-2; the DNA was not used to check the table's D call, TRBD2. TRBV1 is designated a pseudogene. This CDR3 contains 17 residues. The CDR3 region is CTSSQDVSSENTGELFF. DNA for the CDR3: TGCACCAGCAGCCAAGATGTATCTAGCGAGAACACCGGGGAGCTGTTTTTT.

The chain combines TRBV28 with TRBJ1-4, with D perhaps matching TRBD1 (5 bases). This CDR3 has 14 amino acids. The germline CDR1 and CDR2 sequences are MDHEN and SYDVKM. V was pared by 7 bases and J by 2 bases, with 11 bases between. CDR3 region: CASTDSSTNEKLFF. The CDR3 DNA reads as TGTGCCAGCACCGACAGTTCTACTAATGAAAAACTGTTTTTT.

Points on this clone: The junction departs from the called germline gene at one end, perhaps through a read error. This chain uses TRBV28 with TRBJ1-2; maybe TRBD1 (6 bases). CDR3 size: 14 residues. Germline CDR1 and CDR2: MDHEN and SYDVKM. CDR3 protein: CASTTGGENFGYTF. The CDR3 nucleotides are TGTGCCAGCACCACGGGGGGCGAGAACTTTGGCTACACCTTC.

This clone was observed a single time. The chain links TRBV18 to TRBJ2-7; 8 bases map to TRBD2. This CDR3 is built from 14 residues. With V trimmed by 3 bases and J by 5 bases, 6 bases remained unmatched. CDR1 and CDR2 from the germline V gene are KGHSH and LQKENI. CDR3 amino acids: CASSPAGGPNEQYF. The CDR3 nucleotides are TGTGCCAGCTCACCGGCGGGGGGCCCCAACGAGCAGTACTTC. Full variable domain (remainder filled in from reference TRBV18 and TRBJ2-7): NAGVMQNPRHLVRRRGQEARLRCSPMKGHSHVYWYRQLPEEGLKFMVYLQKENIIDESGMPKERFSAEFPKEGPSILRIQQVVRGDSAAYFCASSPAGGPNEQYFGPGTRLTVT.